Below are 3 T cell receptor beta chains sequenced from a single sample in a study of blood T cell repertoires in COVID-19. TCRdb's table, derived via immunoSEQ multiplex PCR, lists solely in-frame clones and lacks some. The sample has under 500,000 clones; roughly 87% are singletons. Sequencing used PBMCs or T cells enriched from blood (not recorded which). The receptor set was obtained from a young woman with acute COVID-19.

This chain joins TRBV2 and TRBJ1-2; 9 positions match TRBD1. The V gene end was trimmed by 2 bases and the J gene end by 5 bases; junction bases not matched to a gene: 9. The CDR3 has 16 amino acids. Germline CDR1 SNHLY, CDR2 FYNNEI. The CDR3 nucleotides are TGTGCCAGCAGTGAAAATTGGGACAGGGAAATTTATGGCTACACCTTC. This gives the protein CASSENWDREIYGYTF.

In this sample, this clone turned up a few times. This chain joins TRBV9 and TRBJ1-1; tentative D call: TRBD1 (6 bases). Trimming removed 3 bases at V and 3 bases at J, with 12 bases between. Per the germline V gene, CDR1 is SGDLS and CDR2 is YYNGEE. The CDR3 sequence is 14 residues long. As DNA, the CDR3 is TGTGCCAGCAGCGATCAGACAGGCTACACTGAAGCTTTCTTT. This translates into CASSDQTGYTEAFF.

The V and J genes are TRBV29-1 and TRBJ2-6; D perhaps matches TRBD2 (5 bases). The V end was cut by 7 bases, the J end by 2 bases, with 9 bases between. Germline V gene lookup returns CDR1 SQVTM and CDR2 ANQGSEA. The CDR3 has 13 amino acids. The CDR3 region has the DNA TGCAGCGGTGGGGAGACTGGGGCCAACGTCCTGACTTTC. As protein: CSGGETGANVLTF. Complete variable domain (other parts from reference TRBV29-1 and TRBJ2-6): SAVISQKPSRDICQRGTSLTIQCQVDSQVTMMFWYRQQPGQSLTLIATANQGSEATYESGFVIDKFPISRPNLTFSTLTVSNMSPEDSSIYLCSGGETGANVLTFGAGSRLTVL.